The 10 T cell receptor beta chains below come from one sample, sequenced in a study of response to subunit inactivated influenza vaccine. A single record per CDR3 protein comes from TCRdb applying MiXCR to the RT-PCR reads. The sample lists under 750,000 distinct CDR3 sequences, over 9.5% occurring once. The sample consisted of PBMCs from blood, taken on the day of vaccination. The origin of the receptors is a man in his fifties or sixties who received an inactivated influenza vaccine.

The V gene is TRBV12-3 or TRBV12-4, the J gene TRBJ2-7; perhaps TRBD2 as D (6 bases). V lost 2 bases to trimming and J lost 5 bases, with 16 bases between them. The CDR3 sequence is 15 residues long. The CDR3 spells CASSLSAGIGNEQYF. CDR3 in DNA: TGTGCCAGCAGTTTATCGGCGGGAATTGGAAACGAGCAGTACTTC.

The chain links TRBV3-1 to TRBJ2-1; no clear D gene. The V end was cut by 1 base, the J end by 8 bases, with 15 bases between. Germline V gene sequence: CDR1 LGHDT, CDR2 YNNKEL (reference sequence). CDR3 length: 15 amino acids. CDR3 in amino acids: CASSQGSLLGDEQFF. In DNA, the CDR3 is TGTGCCAGCAGCCAAGGGTCGCTGCTTGGCGATGAGCAGTTCTTC.

This clonotype showed up just a few times. J is TRBJ2-1 and V is TRBV11-2, with 8 nucleotides matching TRBD1. The trim removed 5 bases at V and 2 bases at J, leaving 8 bases unmatched. The CDR3 contains 16 residues. Per germline, CDR1 SGHAT and CDR2 FQNNGV. The CDR3 is CASSPRTGSTYNEQFF. Here the CDR3 DNA reads TGTGCCAGCAGCCCCCGGACAGGGTCAACCTACAATGAGCAGTTCTTC.

The chain combines TRBV10-3 with TRBJ1-2, with D perhaps matching TRBD1 (6 bases). Deletions cut 4 bases from V and 5 bases from J, with 11 bases between. The CDR3 contains 13 residues. The germline CDR1 and CDR2 sequences are ENHRY and SYGVKD. The chain's CDR3 is CAISGGQGYGYTF. CDR3 in DNA: TGTGCCATCAGTGGTGGGCAGGGGTATGGCTACACCTTC.

This clonotype has more than one count but fewer than ten. V and J are TRBV12-3 or TRBV12-4 and TRBJ1-3; 8 nucleotides line up with TRBD1. Unmatched junction bases numbered 3, after V lost 5 bases and J lost 0 bases. This CDR3 has 15 residues. CDR3 protein: CASSPGTGSGNTIYF. The CDR3 DNA reads as TGTGCCAGCAGTCCCGGGACAGGCTCTGGAAACACCATATATTTT.

At least ten counts were recorded for this clonotype. This chain links TRBV6-1 with TRBJ2-3, with TRBD1 identical over 7 bases. Germline assignment: CDR1 MNHNS and CDR2 SASEGT. CDR3 length: 15 residues. Losses at the gene ends were 6 bases for V and 7 bases for J; bases not matched to a gene: 13. The CDR3 coding sequence is TGTGCCAGCAGAAAATCCGGGACAGTAGAGAATACGCAGTATTTT. It is translated as CASRKSGTVENTQYF.

The chain joins TRBV5-1 to TRBJ2-3; D might be TRBD1 (5 bases). CDR3 length: 15 residues. Trimming shortened V by 4 bases and J by 4 bases, and 16 bases separated the two germline ends. Germline CDR1 and CDR2: SGHRS and YFSETQ. CDR3 sequence reads: CASSGQGNGPDTQYF. For the CDR3, the DNA is TGCGCCAGCAGCGGGCAGGGAAATGGACCAGATACGCAGTATTTT. The variable domain in full, completed from reference TRBV5-1 and TRBJ2-3, reads KAGVTQTPRYLIKTRGQQVTLSCSPISGHRSVSWYQQTPGQGLQFLFEYFSETQRNKGNFPGRFSGRQFSNSRSEMNVSTLELGDSALYLCASSGQGNGPDTQYFGPGTRLTVL.

The chain uses TRBV6-2 or TRBV6-3 and TRBJ2-3; 8 bases line up with TRBD2. CDR1 and CDR2 from the germline V gene are MNHEY and SVGEGT. Trimming removed 8 bases from V and 4 bases from J; junction bases left unmatched: 8. The CDR3 consists of 14 residues. The CDR3, as DNA: TGTGCCAGCTGCAAAGCGGGAGCTGCAGATACGCAGTATTTT. Translating gives CASCKAGAADTQYF.

This chain joins TRBV12-3 or TRBV12-4 and TRBJ1-5; possibly TRBD1 for D (6 bases). Trimming pared 3 bases from V and 7 bases from J, leaving 16 bases between. This CDR3 region has 15 residues. CDR3 in DNA: TGTGCCAGCAGTTTTAGAGGGGGGTTAGGGCAGCCCCAGCATTTT. Its protein is CASSFRGGLGQPQHF.

At least ten counts were recorded for this clonotype. The chain joins TRBV12-3 or TRBV12-4 to TRBJ2-3; a possible D gene is TRBD1 (5 bases). This CDR3 region has 15 residues. V was clipped by 7 bases and J by 3 bases, with 17 bases between them. CDR3 in amino acids: CASKTAQGWTDTQYF. The CDR3 bases are TGTGCCAGCAAAACCGCCCAGGGTTGGACAGATACGCAGTATTTT.